These 10 T cell receptor beta chains were sequenced from one sample in a study of human CD8 memory T cell subsets. Libraries for TCR beta were constructed using UMI-labeled 5' RACE. TCRdb re-called the 5' RACE reads and gives one entry per CDR3 protein, without DNA. The sample's table shows approximately 9,900 distinct CDR3 sequences. Sequenced sample: CD8+ T cells from PBMCs. Source of these receptors: a human donor in good health.

The chain uses TRBV27 and TRBJ2-2. Germline V CDR1 and CDR2: MNHEY, SMNVEV (reference sequence). This CDR3 contains 12 residues. The chain's CDR3 is CASSFGTGELFF.

The rearrangement links TRBV7-2 to TRBJ2-7; TCRdb proposes TRBD2, but this gene call is untestable without DNA. CDR3 length equals 14 residues. Germline V lookup: CDR1 SGHTA, CDR2 FQGNSA. CDR3 amino acids: CASSFLGGSDEQYF.

The rearrangement joins TRBV7-3 to TRBJ2-1; the TCRdb D gene call, TRBD2, has no DNA to confirm it. In germline, CDR1 is SGHTA, CDR2 FQGTGA. The length of the CDR3 is 15 residues. CDR3 amino acids: CASSWTSGSGSEQFF.

The chain combines TRBV11-2 with TRBJ2-1; TCRdb gives TRBD1 as the D gene, but with no DNA this cannot be confirmed. The CDR3 spans 16 residues. Germline V gives CDR1 SGHAT, CDR2 FQNNGV. Here the CDR3 reads CASSLGGGEAYNEQFF.

This chain uses TRBV7-9 with TRBJ2-7; there is no DNA to check the TCRdb D call of TRBD2. Germline V gives CDR1 SEHNR, CDR2 FQNEAQ (reference sequence). The CDR3 is 14 amino acids. The CDR3 region is CASSFGLDTYEQYF.

The V gene is TRBV28, the J gene TRBJ2-3; absent DNA, TCRdb's TRBD2 call cannot be checked. Germline V gives CDR1 MDHEN, CDR2 SYDVKM. This CDR3 has 20 residues. CDR3 loop: CAGSLTGGLAGASSTDTQYF.

The CDR3 sequence is CASSFRWANPGEQYF. The V call is TRBV28, the J call TRBJ2-7; lacking DNA, the TRBD1 call made by TCRdb goes unchecked. Germline V lookup: CDR1 MDHEN, CDR2 SYDVKM. The CDR3 runs 15 residues.

Considering frequency, this clonotype is medium-sized (0.01 to 0.1%). The chain couples TRBV27 to TRBJ2-7. The CDR3 has 14 amino acids. Germline CDR1 and CDR2: MNHEY and SMNVEV (reference sequence). This CDR3 reads CASSLADYPYEQYF.

V and J are TRBV4-2 and TRBJ1-1; lacking DNA, the TRBD1 call made by TCRdb goes unchecked. The CDR3 consists of 15 residues. From germline, CDR1 is LGHNA and CDR2 YNFKEQ. This CDR3 is CASTPGTGGRTEAFF.

This clonotype counts as medium-sized by frequency. J is TRBJ2-7 and V is TRBV29-1; the TCRdb D gene call, TRBD1, has no DNA to confirm it. Germline V CDR1 and CDR2: SQVTM, ANQGSEA. The CDR3 runs 13 residues. The CDR3 loop reads CSVKAGATYEQYF.